One sample yielded the 2 T cell receptor beta chains listed below, sequenced in a study of patients and donors after allogeneic stem cell transplantation. TCRdb called the RT-PCR reads again in MiXCR, with one record for every CDR3 protein. This table has roughly 30,000 distinct CDR3 sequences, nearly 7% appearing once. Material: blood, either unsorted or a sorted T cell fraction (not recorded which). All receptors come from a human donor who was either an allogeneic HSCT recipient or a stem cell or donor lymphocyte infusion donor (not recorded which). It is not recorded whose cells these are; they may come from a transplant donor.

This clonotype has at least ten counts. The rearrangement links TRBV28 to TRBJ2-2, with a possible D match to TRBD2 (6 bases). The germline gives CDR1 MDHEN, CDR2 SYDVKM. Trimming removed 6 bases from V and 5 bases from J, with 13 bases in between. The CDR3 runs 14 residues. CDR3 amino acids: CASRPGTLTGELFF. DNA of the CDR3: TGTGCCAGCAGACCCGGGACTTTAACCGGGGAGCTGTTTTTT.

This clonotype was counted ten times or more. The chain is built from TRBV9 and TRBJ2-7; D unresolved. Germline CDR1 is SGDLS and CDR2 is YYNGEE. This CDR3 contains 15 residues. Between the trimmed V and J ends, which lost 0 bases and 2 bases, there was a span of 12 bases. CDR3 sequence reads: CASSVEVGLAYEQYF. In DNA form, the CDR3 reads TGTGCCAGCAGCGTAGAGGTAGGGTTAGCCTACGAGCAGTACTTC.